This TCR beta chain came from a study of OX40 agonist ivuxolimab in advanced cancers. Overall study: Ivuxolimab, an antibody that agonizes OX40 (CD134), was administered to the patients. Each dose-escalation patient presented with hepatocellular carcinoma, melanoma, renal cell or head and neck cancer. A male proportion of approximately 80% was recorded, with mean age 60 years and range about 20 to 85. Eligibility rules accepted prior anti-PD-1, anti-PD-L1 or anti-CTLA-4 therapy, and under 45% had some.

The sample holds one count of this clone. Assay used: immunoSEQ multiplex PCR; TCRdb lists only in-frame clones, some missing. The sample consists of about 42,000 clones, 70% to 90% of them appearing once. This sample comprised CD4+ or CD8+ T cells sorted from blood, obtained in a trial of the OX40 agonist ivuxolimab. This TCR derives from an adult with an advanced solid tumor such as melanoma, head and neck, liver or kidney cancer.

The CDR3 nucleotides are TGTGCCAGCAGACCCTCAGGGACAGCGAACACTGAAGCTTTCTTT. Protein: CASRPSGTANTEAFF. This chain uses TRBV6-6 with TRBJ1-1, with 7 positions matching TRBD1. Germline CDR1 is MNHNY and CDR2 is SVGAGI (reference sequence). This CDR3 contains 15 residues. J gave up 1 base and V 6 bases, and 8 bases lay outside the gene matches.